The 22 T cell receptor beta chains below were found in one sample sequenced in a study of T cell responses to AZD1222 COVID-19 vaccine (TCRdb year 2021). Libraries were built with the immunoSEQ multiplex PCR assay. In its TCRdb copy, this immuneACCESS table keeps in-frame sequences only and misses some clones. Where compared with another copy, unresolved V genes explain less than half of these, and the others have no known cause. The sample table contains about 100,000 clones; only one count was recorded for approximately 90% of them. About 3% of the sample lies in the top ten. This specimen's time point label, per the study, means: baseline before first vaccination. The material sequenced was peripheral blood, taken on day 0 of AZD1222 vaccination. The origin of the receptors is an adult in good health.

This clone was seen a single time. The CDR3 loop reads CASSLVAVAEAFF. The CDR3 nucleotides read TGTGCCAGCAGCTTAGTTGCCGTCGCTGAAGCTTTCTTT. The V gene is TRBV7-2, the J gene TRBJ1-1; no definite D call. CDR1 is SGHTA, CDR2 FQGNSA, per germline. This CDR3 region has 13 residues. Deletions cut 1 base from V and 6 bases from J, with 9 bases between.

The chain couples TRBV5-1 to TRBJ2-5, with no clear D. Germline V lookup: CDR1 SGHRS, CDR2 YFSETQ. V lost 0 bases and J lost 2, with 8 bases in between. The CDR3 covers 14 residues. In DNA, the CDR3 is TGCGCCAGCAGCTTGGGAGGCAGACAAGAGACCCAGTACTTC. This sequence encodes CASSLGGRQETQYF.

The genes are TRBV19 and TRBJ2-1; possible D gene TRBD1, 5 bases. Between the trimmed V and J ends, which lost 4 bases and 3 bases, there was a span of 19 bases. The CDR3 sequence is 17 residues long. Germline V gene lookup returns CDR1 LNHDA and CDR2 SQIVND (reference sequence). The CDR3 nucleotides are TGTGCCAGTAGTAATTCTCAAGGGGTGTCCCGCTACAATGAGCAGTTCTTC. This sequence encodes CASSNSQGVSRYNEQFF.

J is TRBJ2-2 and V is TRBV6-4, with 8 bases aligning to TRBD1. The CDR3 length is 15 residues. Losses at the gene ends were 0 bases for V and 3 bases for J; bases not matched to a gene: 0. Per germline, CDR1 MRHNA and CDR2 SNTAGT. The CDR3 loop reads CASSDSTGDTGELFF. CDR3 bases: TGTGCCAGCAGTGACTCGACAGGGGACACCGGGGAGCTGTTTTTT.

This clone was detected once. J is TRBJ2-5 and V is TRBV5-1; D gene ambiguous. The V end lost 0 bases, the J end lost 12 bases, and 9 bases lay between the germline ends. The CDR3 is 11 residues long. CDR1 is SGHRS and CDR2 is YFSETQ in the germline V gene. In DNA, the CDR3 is TGCGCCAGCAGCTTGGAGGTATTTAAGTACTTC. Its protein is CASSLEVFKYF.

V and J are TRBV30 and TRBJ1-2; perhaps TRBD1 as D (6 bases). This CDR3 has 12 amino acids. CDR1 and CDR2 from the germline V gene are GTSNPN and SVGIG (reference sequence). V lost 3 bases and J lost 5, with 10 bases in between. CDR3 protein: CAWSAGAYGYTF. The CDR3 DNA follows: TGTGCCTGGAGCGCAGGGGCTTATGGCTACACCTTC.

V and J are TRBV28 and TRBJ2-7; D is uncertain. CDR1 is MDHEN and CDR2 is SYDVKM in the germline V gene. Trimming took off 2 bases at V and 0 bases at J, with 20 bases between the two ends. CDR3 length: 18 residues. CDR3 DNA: TGTGCCAGCAGTTTAAGAGGATGGGCTACCGGATACTCCTACGAGCAGTACTTC. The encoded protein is CASSLRGWATGYSYEQYF.

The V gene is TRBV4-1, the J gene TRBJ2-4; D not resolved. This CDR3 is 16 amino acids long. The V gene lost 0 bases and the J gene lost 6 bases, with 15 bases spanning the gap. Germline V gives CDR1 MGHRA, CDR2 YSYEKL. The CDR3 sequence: CASSQDQTGPLNIQYF. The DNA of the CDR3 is TGCGCCAGCAGCCAAGACCAGACGGGCCCCTTAAACATTCAGTACTTC.

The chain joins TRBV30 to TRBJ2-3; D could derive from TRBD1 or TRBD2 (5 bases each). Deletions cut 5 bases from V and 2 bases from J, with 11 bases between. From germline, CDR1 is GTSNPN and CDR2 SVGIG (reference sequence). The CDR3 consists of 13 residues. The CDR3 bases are TGTGCCTGGGGGCCCGGGACCACAGATACGCAGTATTTT. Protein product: CAWGPGTTDTQYF.

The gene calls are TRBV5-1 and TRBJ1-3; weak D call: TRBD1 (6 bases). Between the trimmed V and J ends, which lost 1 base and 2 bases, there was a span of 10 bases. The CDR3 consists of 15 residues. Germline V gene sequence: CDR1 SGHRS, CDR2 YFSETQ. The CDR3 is CASSLWGGTGNTIYF. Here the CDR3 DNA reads TGCGCCAGCAGCTTGTGGGGGGGCACTGGAAACACCATATATTTT.

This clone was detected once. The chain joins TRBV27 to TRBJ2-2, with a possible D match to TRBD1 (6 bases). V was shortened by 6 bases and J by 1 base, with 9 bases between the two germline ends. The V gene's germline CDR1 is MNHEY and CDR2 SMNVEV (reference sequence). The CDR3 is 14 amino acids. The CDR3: CASRETGNTGELFF. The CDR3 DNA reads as TGTGCCAGCAGAGAGACAGGGAACACCGGGGAGCTGTTTTTT.

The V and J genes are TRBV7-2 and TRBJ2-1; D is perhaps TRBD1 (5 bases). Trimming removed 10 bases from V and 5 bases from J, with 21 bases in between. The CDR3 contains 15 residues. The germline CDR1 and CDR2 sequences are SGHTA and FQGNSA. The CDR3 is CATHQGVGAHNEQFF. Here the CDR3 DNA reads TGTGCCACACACCAAGGTGTAGGGGCCCACAATGAGCAGTTCTTC.

The DNA for the CDR3 is TGTGCCAGCAGTGAAGCGAGTCCGATCGGGGAGCTGTTTTTT. As protein: CASSEASPIGELFF. The chain recombines TRBV2 with TRBJ2-2, with D uncertain. V was pared by 0 bases and J by 7 bases, with 9 bases between. Germline V gives CDR1 SNHLY, CDR2 FYNNEI. CDR3 length: 14 residues.

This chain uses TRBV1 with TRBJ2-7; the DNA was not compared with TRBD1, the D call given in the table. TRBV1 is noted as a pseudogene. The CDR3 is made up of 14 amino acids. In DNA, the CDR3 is TGCACCAGCAGCCGCAGGGGGTCCTACTACGAGCAGTACTTC. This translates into CTSSRRGSYYEQYF.

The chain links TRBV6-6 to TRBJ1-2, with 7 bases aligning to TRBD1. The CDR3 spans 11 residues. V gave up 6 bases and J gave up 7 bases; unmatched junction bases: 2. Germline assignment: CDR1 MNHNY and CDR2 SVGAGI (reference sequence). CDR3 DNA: TGTGCCAGCAGGAGGACAGGTGGCTACACCTTC. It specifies CASRRTGGYTF.

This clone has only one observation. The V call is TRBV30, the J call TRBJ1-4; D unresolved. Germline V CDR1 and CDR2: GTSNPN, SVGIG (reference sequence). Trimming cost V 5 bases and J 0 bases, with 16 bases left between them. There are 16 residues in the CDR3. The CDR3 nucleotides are TGTGCCTGGGCCCCCGGCATCCAAGCAACTAATGAAAAACTGTTTTTT. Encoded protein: CAWAPGIQATNEKLFF.

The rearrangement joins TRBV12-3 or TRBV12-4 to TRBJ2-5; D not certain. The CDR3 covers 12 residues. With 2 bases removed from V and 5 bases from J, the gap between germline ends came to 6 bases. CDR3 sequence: CASSLISETQYF. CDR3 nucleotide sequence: TGTGCCAGCAGTTTAATTTCGGAGACCCAGTACTTC.

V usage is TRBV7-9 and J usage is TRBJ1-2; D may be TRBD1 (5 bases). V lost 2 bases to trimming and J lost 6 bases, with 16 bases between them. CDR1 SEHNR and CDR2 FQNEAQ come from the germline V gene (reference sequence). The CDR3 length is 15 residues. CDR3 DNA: TGTGCCAGCAGCTTAACCGACAGTTTCAAGGATGGCTACACCTTC. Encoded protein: CASSLTDSFKDGYTF.

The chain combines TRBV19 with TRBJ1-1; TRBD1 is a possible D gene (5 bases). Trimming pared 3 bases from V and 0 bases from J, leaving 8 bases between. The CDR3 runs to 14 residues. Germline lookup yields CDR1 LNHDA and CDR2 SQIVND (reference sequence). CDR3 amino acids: CASSIAGMNTEAFF. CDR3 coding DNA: TGTGCCAGTAGTATTGCAGGGATGAACACTGAAGCTTTCTTT.

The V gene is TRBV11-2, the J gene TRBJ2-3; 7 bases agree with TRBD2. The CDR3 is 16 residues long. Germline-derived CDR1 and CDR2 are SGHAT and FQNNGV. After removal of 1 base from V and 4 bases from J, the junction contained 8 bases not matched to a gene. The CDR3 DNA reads TGTGCCAGCAGCTTAGCTGCCGGGGGGAGGGCAGATACGCAGTATTTT. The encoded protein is CASSLAAGGRADTQYF.

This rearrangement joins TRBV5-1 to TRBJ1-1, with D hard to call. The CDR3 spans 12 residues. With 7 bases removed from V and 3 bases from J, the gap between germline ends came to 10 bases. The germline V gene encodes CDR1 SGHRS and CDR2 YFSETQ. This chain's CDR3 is CASYNPDTEAFF. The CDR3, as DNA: TGCGCCAGCTACAACCCCGACACTGAAGCTTTCTTT.

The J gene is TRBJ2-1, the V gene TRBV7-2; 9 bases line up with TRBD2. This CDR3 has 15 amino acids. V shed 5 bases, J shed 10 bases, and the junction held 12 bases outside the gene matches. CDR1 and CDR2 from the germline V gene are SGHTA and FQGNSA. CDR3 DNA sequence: TGTGCCAGCAGCCTCCAGCGGGGGGCTTATGGGGAGCAGTTCTTC. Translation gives CASSLQRGAYGEQFF.